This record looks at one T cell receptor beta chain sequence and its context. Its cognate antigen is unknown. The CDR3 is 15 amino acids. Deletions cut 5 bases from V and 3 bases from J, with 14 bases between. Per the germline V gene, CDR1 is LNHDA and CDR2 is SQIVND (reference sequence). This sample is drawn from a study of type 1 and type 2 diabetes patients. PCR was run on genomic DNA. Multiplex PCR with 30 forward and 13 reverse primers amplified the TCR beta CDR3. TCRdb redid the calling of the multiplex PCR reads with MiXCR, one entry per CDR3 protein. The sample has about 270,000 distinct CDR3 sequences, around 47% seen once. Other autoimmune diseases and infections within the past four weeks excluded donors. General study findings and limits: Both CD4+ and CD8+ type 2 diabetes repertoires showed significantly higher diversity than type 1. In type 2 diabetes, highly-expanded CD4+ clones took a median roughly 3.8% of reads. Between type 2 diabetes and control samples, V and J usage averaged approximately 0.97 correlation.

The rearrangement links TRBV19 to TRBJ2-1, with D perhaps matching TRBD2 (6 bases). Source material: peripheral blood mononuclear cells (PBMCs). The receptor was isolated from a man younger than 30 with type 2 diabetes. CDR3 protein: CASSLTGLHYNEQFF. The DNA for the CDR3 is TGTGCCAGTAGTTTAACGGGACTCCACTACAATGAGCAGTTCTTC.